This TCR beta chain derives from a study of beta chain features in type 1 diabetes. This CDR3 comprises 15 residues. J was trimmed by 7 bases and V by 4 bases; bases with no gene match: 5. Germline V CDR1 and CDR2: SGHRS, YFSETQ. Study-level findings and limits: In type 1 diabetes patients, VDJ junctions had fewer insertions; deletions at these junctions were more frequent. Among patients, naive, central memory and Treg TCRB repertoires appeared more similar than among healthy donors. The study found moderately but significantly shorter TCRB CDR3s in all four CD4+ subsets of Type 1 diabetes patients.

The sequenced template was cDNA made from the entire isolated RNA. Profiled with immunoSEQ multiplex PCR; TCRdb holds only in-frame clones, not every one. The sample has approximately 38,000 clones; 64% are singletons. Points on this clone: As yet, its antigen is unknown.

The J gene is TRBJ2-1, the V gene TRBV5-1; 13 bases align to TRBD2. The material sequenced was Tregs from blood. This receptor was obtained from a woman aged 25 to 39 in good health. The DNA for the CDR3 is TGCGCCAGCAGCCTGGGACTAGCGGGACAAAATGAGCAGTTCTTC. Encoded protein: CASSLGLAGQNEQFF.